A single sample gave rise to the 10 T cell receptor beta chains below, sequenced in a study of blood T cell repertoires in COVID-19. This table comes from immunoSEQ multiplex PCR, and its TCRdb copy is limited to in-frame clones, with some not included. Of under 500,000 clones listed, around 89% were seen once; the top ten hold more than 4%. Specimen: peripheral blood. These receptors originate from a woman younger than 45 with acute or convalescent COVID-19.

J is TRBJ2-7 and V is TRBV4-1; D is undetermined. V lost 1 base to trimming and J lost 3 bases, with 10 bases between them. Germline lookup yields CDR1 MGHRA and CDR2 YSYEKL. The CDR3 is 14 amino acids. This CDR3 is CASSQVGQSYEQYF. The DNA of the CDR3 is TGCGCCAGCAGCCAAGTTGGGCAGAGCTACGAGCAGTACTTC.

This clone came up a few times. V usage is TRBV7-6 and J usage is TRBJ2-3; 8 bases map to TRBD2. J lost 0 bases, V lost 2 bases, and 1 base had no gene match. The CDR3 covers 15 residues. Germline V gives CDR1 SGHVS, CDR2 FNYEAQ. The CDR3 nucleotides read TGTGCCAGCAGCTTACGGGGGGGAAGCACAGATACGCAGTATTTT. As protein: CASSLRGGSTDTQYF.

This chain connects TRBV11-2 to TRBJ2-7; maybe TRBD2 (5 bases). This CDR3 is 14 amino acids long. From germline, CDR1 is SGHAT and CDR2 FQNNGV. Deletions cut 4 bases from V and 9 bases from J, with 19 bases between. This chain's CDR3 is CASSSSIYGRGQYF. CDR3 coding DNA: TGTGCCAGCAGCTCAAGCATTTACGGCCGGGGGCAGTACTTC.

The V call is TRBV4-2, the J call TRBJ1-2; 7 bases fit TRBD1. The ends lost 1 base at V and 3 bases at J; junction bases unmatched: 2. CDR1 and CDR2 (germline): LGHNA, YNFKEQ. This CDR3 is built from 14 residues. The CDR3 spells CASSQADRDYGYTF. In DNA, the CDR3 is TGTGCCAGCAGCCAAGCCGACAGGGACTATGGCTACACCTTC.

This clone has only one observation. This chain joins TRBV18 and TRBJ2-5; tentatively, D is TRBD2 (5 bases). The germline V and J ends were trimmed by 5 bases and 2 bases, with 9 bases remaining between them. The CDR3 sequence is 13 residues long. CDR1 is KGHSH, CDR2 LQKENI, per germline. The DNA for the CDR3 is TGTGCCAGCTCATCAGGACTGCAAGAGACCCAGTACTTC. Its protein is CASSSGLQETQYF.

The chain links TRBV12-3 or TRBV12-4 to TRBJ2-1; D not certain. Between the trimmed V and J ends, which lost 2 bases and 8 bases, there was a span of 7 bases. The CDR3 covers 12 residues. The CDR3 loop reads CASSLTSYEQFF. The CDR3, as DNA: TGTGCCAGCAGTTTAACTTCCTATGAGCAGTTCTTC.

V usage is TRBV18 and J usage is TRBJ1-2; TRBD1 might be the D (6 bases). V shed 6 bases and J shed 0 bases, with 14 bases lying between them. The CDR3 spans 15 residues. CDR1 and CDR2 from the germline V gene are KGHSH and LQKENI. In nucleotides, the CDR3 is TGTGCCAGCTCCCCCTTAGGGACACCTAACTATGGCTACACCTTC. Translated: CASSPLGTPNYGYTF.

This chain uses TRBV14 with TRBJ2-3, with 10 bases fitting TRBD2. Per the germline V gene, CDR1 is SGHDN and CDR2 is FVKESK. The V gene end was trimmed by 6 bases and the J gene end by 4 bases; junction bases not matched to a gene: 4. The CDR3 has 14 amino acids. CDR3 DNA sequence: TGTGCCAGCAGGCCTAGCGGGGGCCCAGATACGCAGTATTTT. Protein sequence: CASRPSGGPDTQYF.

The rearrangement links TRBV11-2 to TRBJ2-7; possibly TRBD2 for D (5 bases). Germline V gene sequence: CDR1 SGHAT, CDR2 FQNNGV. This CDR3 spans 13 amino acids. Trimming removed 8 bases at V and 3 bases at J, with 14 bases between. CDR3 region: CASSTGRSYEQYF. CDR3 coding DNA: TGTGCCAGCTCCACGGGAAGGAGCTACGAGCAGTACTTC.

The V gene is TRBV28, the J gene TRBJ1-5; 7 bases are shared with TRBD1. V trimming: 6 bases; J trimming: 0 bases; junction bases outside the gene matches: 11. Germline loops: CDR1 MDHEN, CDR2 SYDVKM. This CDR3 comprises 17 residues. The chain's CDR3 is CASSLTGRSYSNQPQHF. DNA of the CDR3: TGTGCCAGCAGCTTGACAGGGAGAAGTTATAGCAATCAGCCCCAGCATTTT.